Each of the 28 T cell receptor beta chains below was sequenced from the same sample in a study of shared clonotypes between healthy human individuals. Only in-frame clones appear in the TCRdb table, and some are missing; sequencing was by immunoSEQ multiplex PCR. Of about 2.1 million clones listed, 80% to 95% were seen once; the top ten hold more than 1.5%. CD8 cells regarded as naive lacked CD45RO, were positively chosen for CCR7, and omitted terminally differentiated effector memory CD45RA+ cells. Sequenced sample: naive CD8+ T cells from PBMCs. The receptors stem from a man between 18 and 35 years old in good health. Some clones in this sample may be carry-over from other donors' samples.

A note on this clone: Other DNA variants within this sample encode the same CDR3. CDR3 loop: CASSEGGGGNTIYF. Written as DNA, the CDR3 is TGTGCCAGCAGTGAAGGGGGCGGTGGAAACACCATATATTTT. This rearrangement joins TRBV2 to TRBJ1-3; the D gene is possibly TRBD1 (5 bases). Germline V gene data show CDR1 as SNHLY and CDR2 as FYNNEI. This CDR3 spans 14 amino acids. Trimming took 1 base from V and 3 from J, leaving 7 bases between them.

About this clone: In the same sample, other DNA sequences code for this CDR3. V and J are TRBV27 and TRBJ1-2; D unresolved. With 6 bases removed from V and 4 bases from J, the gap between germline ends came to 6 bases. The CDR3 has 11 residues. Germline CDR1 reads MNHEY; CDR2 reads SMNVEV (reference sequence). The CDR3 loop is CASSPGYGYTF. The CDR3 coding sequence is TGTGCCAGCAGCCCGGGCTATGGCTACACCTTC.

This clone was picked up one time. The chain has TRBV2 and TRBJ1-1; D not certain. V lost 6 bases, J lost 1 base, and 12 bases lay in between. CDR1 is SNHLY and CDR2 is FYNNEI in the germline V gene. The CDR3 extends over 14 amino acids. CDR3 in DNA: TGTGCCAGCAGGCCCGGATTATCGAACACTGAAGCTTTCTTT. Amino acid sequence: CASRPGLSNTEAFF.

This sequence joins TRBV10-3 and TRBJ2-3; D possibly matches TRBD1 or TRBD2 (6 bases each). V lost 4 bases and J lost 2, with 13 bases in between. The germline V gene encodes CDR1 ENHRY and CDR2 SYGVKD. The CDR3 runs 15 residues. The CDR3 here is CAISGGRDYTDTQYF. In DNA form, the CDR3 reads TGTGCCATCAGTGGGGGGCGGGATTACACAGATACGCAGTATTTT.

The V gene is TRBV9, the J gene TRBJ1-2, with TRBD1 as a possible D gene (5 bases). CDR3 size: 14 residues. With 3 bases removed from V and 2 bases from J, the gap between germline ends came to 11 bases. Per germline, CDR1 SGDLS and CDR2 YYNGEE. The CDR3 is CASSAPGRNYGYTF. Here the CDR3 DNA reads TGTGCCAGCAGCGCGCCAGGGAGAAACTATGGCTACACCTTC.

This clone was observed once. This chain connects TRBV5-1 to TRBJ2-7; 11 nucleotides match TRBD2. Germline V lookup: CDR1 SGHRS, CDR2 YFSETQ. V lost 1 base and J lost 5; bases outside the gene matches: 8. This CDR3 comprises 16 residues. The CDR3 DNA follows: TGCGCCAGCAGCTTGTATGCCGGGACTAGCGGTAACGAGCAGTACTTC. Its protein product is CASSLYAGTSGNEQYF.

V usage is TRBV27 and J usage is TRBJ2-7; 7 nucleotides match TRBD1. With 4 bases clipped from V and 8 bases from J, the junction kept 14 bases outside the gene matches. The CDR3 is 15 residues long. Germline assignment: CDR1 MNHEY and CDR2 SMNVEV (reference sequence). The CDR3 region has the DNA TGTGCCAGCAGTTGGGGGACAGCTACTACGTCGCAGCAGTACTTC. Encoded protein: CASSWGTATTSQQYF.

The chain has TRBV4-2 and TRBJ2-5; perhaps TRBD2 as D (6 bases). Germline-derived CDR1 and CDR2 are LGHNA and YNFKEQ. The ends were cut back, 3 bases at V and 4 bases at J, with 15 bases in the middle. CDR3 length: 15 residues. CDR3: CASSHPGQGGETQYF. In DNA form, the CDR3 reads TGTGCCAGCAGCCACCCGGGGCAGGGAGGAGAGACCCAGTACTTC.

The gene calls are TRBV7-9 and TRBJ1-6, with D perhaps matching TRBD1 (5 bases). Germline V gene sequence: CDR1 SEHNR, CDR2 FQNEAQ (reference sequence). V was cut by 4 bases and J by 7 bases, with 26 bases left in between. The length of the CDR3 is 19 residues. The CDR3 DNA sequence: TGTGCCAGCAGCTCTACAAAACGTGATCTGATGGGGGAAAATTCACCCCTCCACTTT. This encodes CASSSTKRDLMGENSPLHF.

This rearrangement joins TRBV29-1 to TRBJ1-3; no clear D gene. The CDR3 is made up of 15 amino acids. Per germline, CDR1 SQVTM and CDR2 ANQGSEA. The ends were cut back, 7 bases at V and 0 bases at J, with 16 bases in the middle. DNA for the CDR3: TGCAGCGCCGAGCGGCGGGGATACTCTGGAAACACCATATATTTT. Protein: CSAERRGYSGNTIYF.

The chain couples TRBV29-1 to TRBJ2-7; a weak D match, TRBD2 (6 bases). From germline, CDR1 is SQVTM and CDR2 ANQGSEA. V lost 4 bases and J 2 bases, leaving 15 bases between the germline ends. The CDR3 has 14 amino acids. The CDR3 region is CSVGGASIPYEQYF. CDR3 nucleotides: TGCAGCGTTGGCGGGGCTTCCATACCCTACGAGCAGTACTTC.

This clone was counted only a few times. The CDR3 DNA reads TGTGCCACCAGCATAAGGAGGGGAAACACTGAAGCTTTCTTT. Translated, it gives CATSIRRGNTEAFF. The chain couples TRBV15 to TRBJ1-1, with a weak D call TRBD1 (5 bases). V shed 4 bases and J shed 2 bases, with 11 bases lying between them. The CDR3 length is 14 residues. Germline V lookup: CDR1 LNHNV, CDR2 YYDKDF (reference sequence).

The chain carries TRBV7-8 and TRBJ1-1, with 7 positions matching TRBD1. This CDR3 is 15 amino acids long. CDR1 is SGHVS, CDR2 FQNEAQ, per germline. V lost 6 bases, J lost 0 bases, and 7 bases stayed unmatched. The DNA of the CDR3 is TGTGCCAGCAGGTACCTGGGACAGCTGAACACTGAAGCTTTCTTT. Its protein is CASRYLGQLNTEAFF.

The chain combines TRBV4-1 with TRBJ1-4, with 8 bases that match TRBD1. Germline-derived CDR1 and CDR2 are MGHRA and YSYEKL. This CDR3 comprises 18 residues. Unmatched junction bases numbered 10, after V lost 4 bases and J lost 0 bases. The chain's CDR3 is CASSPPGTGNPTNEKLFF. CDR3 coding DNA: TGCGCCAGCAGCCCCCCCGGGACAGGCAATCCAACTAATGAAAAACTGTTTTTT.

This clone was found once. An end of the junction differs from the germline gene, which may be a read error. The genes are TRBV10-1 and TRBJ1-1, with a weak D call TRBD1 (6 bases). The germline V gene has CDR1 WNHNN and CDR2 SYGVQD (reference sequence). The CDR3 is 11 amino acids. CDR3 coding DNA: TGCGCCAGCAGTGAGTCCCGGACAGACCCCTTT. Protein sequence: CASSESRTDPF.

The chain couples TRBV7-9 to TRBJ1-1; 8 positions agree with TRBD1. CDR3 length equals 16 residues. The V segment lost 0 bases and the J segment 5 bases; nucleotides outside the gene matches: 8. Germline loops: CDR1 SEHNR, CDR2 FQNEAQ (reference sequence). The CDR3 loop reads CASSLALGYRGTEAFF. DNA of the CDR3: TGTGCCAGCAGCTTAGCACTTGGCTACAGGGGGACTGAAGCTTTCTTT.

The J gene is TRBJ2-1, the V gene TRBV7-2, with 10 bases identical to TRBD2. The CDR3 consists of 15 residues. The germline V gene has CDR1 SGHTA and CDR2 FQGNSA. V shed 5 bases, J shed 1 base, and the junction held 2 bases outside the gene matches. CDR3 coding DNA: TGTGCCAGCAGCCGAGCGGGAGGGTCCTACAATGAGCAGTTCTTC. Its translation: CASSRAGGSYNEQFF.

This chain connects TRBV11-2 to TRBJ2-7; TRBD2 aligns across 8 bases. J was trimmed by 4 bases and V by 10 bases; bases with no gene match: 9. Per the germline V gene, CDR1 is SGHAT and CDR2 is FQNNGV. The CDR3 totals 13 residues. The CDR3: CANVSGSVYEQYF. The CDR3 DNA sequence: TGTGCCAACGTGAGCGGGAGTGTTTACGAGCAGTACTTC.

On this clone: This CDR3 is also generated by other DNA sequences in the sample. The chain recombines TRBV4-3 with TRBJ2-1, with 8 bases lining up with TRBD2. Trimming cost V 3 bases and J 4 bases; bases outside gene matches: 5. Germline CDR1 is LGHNA and CDR2 is YSLEER. This CDR3 region has 15 residues. The CDR3 nucleotides read TGCGCCAGCAGCCAGGGAGTAGCGGGGTACAATGAGCAGTTCTTC. Its protein is CASSQGVAGYNEQFF.

The chain couples TRBV7-9 to TRBJ2-3, with D possibly matching TRBD2 (5 bases). V was pared by 3 bases and J by 2 bases, with 18 bases between. Germline CDR1 is SEHNR and CDR2 is FQNEAQ (reference sequence). CDR3 length: 17 residues. The CDR3 sequence: CASSFPAGHDNTDTQYF. DNA for the CDR3: TGTGCCAGCAGCTTCCCTGCGGGCCACGATAACACAGATACGCAGTATTTT.

Here the CDR3 reads CASSARPRTSGTYEQYF. The CDR3 region has the DNA TGTGCCAGCAGCGCGCGACCGAGGACTAGCGGAACTTACGAGCAGTACTTC. This chain uses TRBV9 with TRBJ2-7; 10 nucleotides match TRBD2. With V trimmed by 3 bases and J by 4 bases, 13 bases remained unmatched. The CDR3 spans 17 residues. Germline V gives CDR1 SGDLS, CDR2 YYNGEE. Filled out from reference TRBV9 and TRBJ2-7, the complete variable domain reads DSGVTQTPKHLITATGQRVTLRCSPRSGDLSVYWYQQSLDQGLQFLIQYYNGEERAKGNILERFSAQQFPDLHSELNLSSLELGDSALYFCASSARPRTSGTYEQYFGPGTRLTVT.

About this clone: The same CDR3 arises from other DNA sequences in this sample as well. This sequence joins TRBV19 and TRBJ2-1; 7 nucleotides agree with TRBD2. This CDR3 is 16 amino acids long. Trimming cost V 2 bases and J 0 bases; bases outside gene matches: 4. Germline V lookup: CDR1 LNHDA, CDR2 SQIVND (reference sequence). CDR3 protein: CASSIIGGSSYNEQFF. The CDR3 DNA reads as TGTGCCAGTAGTATAATCGGGGGGAGCTCCTACAATGAGCAGTTCTTC.

The chain uses TRBV11-2 and TRBJ2-7; the D is unclear. The CDR3 is 14 amino acids. V gave up 5 bases and J gave up 4 bases, with 15 bases separating them. CDR1 SGHAT and CDR2 FQNNGV come from the germline V gene. As DNA, the CDR3 is TGTGCCAGCAGCCCCCTTCGGGCCTTTTACGAGCAGTACTTC. Translation gives CASSPLRAFYEQYF.

This clone occurred once. The chain employs TRBV2 and TRBJ2-7; 15 bases line up with TRBD2. The germline V gene has CDR1 SNHLY and CDR2 FYNNEI. J gave up 7 bases and V 6 bases, and 10 bases lay outside the gene matches. The CDR3 contains 16 residues. The CDR3 loop reads CASSGLAGGPQGEQYF. In DNA, the CDR3 is TGTGCCAGCAGCGGACTAGCGGGAGGGCCCCAGGGAGAGCAGTACTTC.

V is TRBV5-1 and J is TRBJ2-7; 9 bases fit TRBD1. Trimming removed 4 bases from V and 4 bases from J; junction bases left unmatched: 6. The CDR3 runs to 14 residues. Germline CDR1 reads SGHRS; CDR2 reads YFSETQ. The CDR3: CASSPGQGEYEQYF. The CDR3, as DNA: TGCGCCAGCAGCCCGGGACAGGGAGAATACGAGCAGTACTTC.

The genes are TRBV28 and TRBJ2-2; the match to TRBD2 covers 8 bases. This CDR3 comprises 14 residues. Germline loops: CDR1 MDHEN, CDR2 SYDVKM. With 6 bases clipped from V and 6 bases from J, the junction kept 6 bases outside the gene matches. The CDR3 region is CASRIVAGSGELFF. As DNA, the CDR3 is TGTGCCAGCAGAATAGTAGCGGGATCCGGGGAGCTGTTTTTT.

CDR3 sequence (DNA): TGTGCCAGCAGTTTATTCGGGTACTACGAGCAGTACTTC. This codes for CASSLFGYYEQYF. The rearrangement links TRBV28 to TRBJ2-7; D ambiguous. Between the trimmed V and J ends, which lost 1 base and 3 bases, there was a span of 7 bases. CDR3 length: 13 amino acids. The germline V gene has CDR1 MDHEN and CDR2 SYDVKM.

J is TRBJ2-2 and V is TRBV7-9; TRBD1 or TRBD2 may be the D gene (5 bases each). The CDR3 sequence is 18 residues long. The V gene lost 7 bases and the J gene lost 2 bases, with 23 bases spanning the gap. Germline V gene lookup returns CDR1 SEHNR and CDR2 FQNEAQ (reference sequence). CDR3 nucleotide sequence: TGTGCCAGCATCCTCTCGACCGGGACCTTAGGTAACACCGGGGAGCTGTTTTTT. This codes for CASILSTGTLGNTGELFF.